Shown below are 14 T cell receptor beta chains from a single sample sequenced in a study. Adaptor-ligated barcode primers were used to amplify TRBV12-4/TRBJ1-2 clonotypes. TCRdb recomputed calls from the multiplex PCR reads with MiXCR, one row per CDR3 protein. The repertoire holds approximately 890 distinct CDR3 sequences, approximately 9.1% seen once, with about 86% in the top ten. The sequenced material came from naive CD4+ T cells sorted from blood. Subset noted: naive CD4+ T cells, CD4+CD45RA+CD25-. Receptors originate from a female donor with breast cancer.

The chain uses TRBV12-3 or TRBV12-4 and TRBJ1-2; D gene unclear. The CDR3 extends over 14 amino acids. The ends were cut back, 3 bases at V and 8 bases at J, with 16 bases in the middle. For the CDR3, the DNA is TGTGCCAGCAGTTTTCGGAATCTAAGGGCCGGCTACACCTTC. It translates to CASSFRNLRAGYTF.

This clonotype rates as medium-sized. The chain links TRBV12-3 or TRBV12-4 to TRBJ1-2; D not certain. The CDR3 runs 14 residues. V lost 2 bases, J lost 0 bases, and 7 bases lay in between. CDR3 sequence: CASSLRAANYGYTF. Here the CDR3 DNA reads TGTGCCAGCAGTTTAAGGGCAGCTAACTATGGCTACACCTTC.

The rearrangement links TRBV12-3 or TRBV12-4 to TRBJ1-2; a weak D match, TRBD1 (5 bases). Between the trimmed V and J ends, which lost 6 bases and 4 bases, there was a span of 21 bases. The CDR3 contains 16 residues. The CDR3 DNA reads TGTGCCAGCAGCCGAGCAACGGGACGGAGCCTCTATGGCTACACCTTC. Its protein is CASSRATGRSLYGYTF.

This clonotype counts as medium-sized. J is TRBJ1-2 and V is TRBV12-3 or TRBV12-4; D might be TRBD1 (6 bases). The CDR3 contains 15 residues. Trimming left V 5 bases short and J 6 bases short, with 19 bases between. Here the CDR3 reads CASSPRGRGKDGYTF. The DNA for the CDR3 is TGTGCCAGCAGTCCGAGGGGCAGGGGAAAGGATGGCTACACCTTC.

The table lists this clonotype with many counts. The gene calls are TRBV12-3 or TRBV12-4 and TRBJ1-2; D not certain. The CDR3 is made up of 13 amino acids. Trimming cost V 1 base and J 0 bases, with 3 bases left between them. The CDR3, as DNA: TGTGCCAGCAGTTTAGGAACTAACTATGGCTACACCTTC. Translated, it gives CASSLGTNYGYTF.

By share, this clonotype counts as medium-sized. This sequence joins TRBV12-3 or TRBV12-4 and TRBJ1-2, with a weak D call TRBD1 (6 bases). The CDR3 runs 14 residues. The ends were cut back, 5 bases at V and 2 bases at J, with 12 bases in the middle. CDR3 region: CASSRTVENYGYTF. The CDR3 DNA reads TGTGCCAGCAGTCGGACAGTCGAAAACTATGGCTACACCTTC.

This clonotype was seen ten or more times. V usage is TRBV12-3 or TRBV12-4 and J usage is TRBJ1-2; D may be TRBD1 (5 bases). The CDR3 contains 14 residues. V was shortened by 6 bases and J by 8 bases, with 19 bases between the two germline ends. This CDR3 is CASSVGARAGGYTF. The CDR3 DNA follows: TGTGCCAGCAGCGTAGGGGCCAGGGCGGGAGGCTACACCTTC.

By sample fraction, this clonotype is medium-sized. The chain has TRBV12-3 or TRBV12-4 and TRBJ1-2; 7 positions agree with TRBD1. The CDR3 has 14 amino acids. V lost 5 bases and J lost 8; bases outside the gene matches: 11. The CDR3: CASSRTGFSWGYTF. For the CDR3, the DNA is TGTGCCAGCAGTAGGACAGGTTTCTCCTGGGGCTACACCTTC.

At least ten counts were recorded for this clonotype. The V gene is TRBV12-3 or TRBV12-4, the J gene TRBJ1-2; maybe TRBD1 (5 bases). Trimming left V 3 bases short and J 8 bases short, with 16 bases between. The CDR3 is made up of 14 amino acids. The CDR3 DNA follows: TGTGCCAGCAGTTTGATGGGCAGGGTCGGCGGCTACACCTTC. It encodes CASSLMGRVGGYTF.

This clonotype rates as medium-sized. V is TRBV12-3 or TRBV12-4 and J is TRBJ1-2; D gene uncertain. The V end was cut by 5 bases, the J end by 8 bases, with 18 bases between. This CDR3 comprises 14 residues. The CDR3 here is CASSPMKGFGGYTF. Here the CDR3 DNA reads TGTGCCAGCAGTCCCATGAAAGGGTTCGGAGGCTACACCTTC.

This clonotype has a count of ten or more. The chain is built from TRBV12-3 or TRBV12-4 and TRBJ1-2; D remains ambiguous. This CDR3 comprises 12 residues. With 7 bases removed from V and 2 bases from J, the gap between germline ends came to 8 bases. The CDR3 coding sequence is TGTGCCAGCACAAGTCCCAACTATGGCTACACCTTC. Encoded protein: CASTSPNYGYTF.

The sample holds many counts of this clonotype. The chain combines TRBV12-3 or TRBV12-4 with TRBJ1-2, with D unclear. CDR3 length: 15 residues. Trimming stripped 2 bases from V and 2 bases from J, with 12 bases between. CDR3 sequence: CASSLTRHTNYGYTF. Here the CDR3 DNA reads TGTGCCAGCAGTTTAACTAGACATACGAACTATGGCTACACCTTC.

The chain uses TRBV12-3 or TRBV12-4 and TRBJ1-2; no clear D gene. Between the trimmed V and J ends, which lost 7 bases and 0 bases, there was a span of 12 bases. The CDR3 has 14 residues. CDR3 nucleotides: TGTGCCAGCACTGTGGACGGTACTAACTATGGCTACACCTTC. This gives the protein CASTVDGTNYGYTF.

This clonotype was seen a few times. The V call is TRBV12-3 or TRBV12-4, the J call TRBJ1-2; D possibly corresponds to TRBD1 (6 bases). With 8 bases removed from V and 8 bases from J, the gap between germline ends came to 12 bases. This CDR3 contains 11 residues. CDR3 residues: CASVRGRGYTF. The CDR3 coding sequence is TGTGCCAGCGTCAGGGGCCGGGGCTACACCTTC.